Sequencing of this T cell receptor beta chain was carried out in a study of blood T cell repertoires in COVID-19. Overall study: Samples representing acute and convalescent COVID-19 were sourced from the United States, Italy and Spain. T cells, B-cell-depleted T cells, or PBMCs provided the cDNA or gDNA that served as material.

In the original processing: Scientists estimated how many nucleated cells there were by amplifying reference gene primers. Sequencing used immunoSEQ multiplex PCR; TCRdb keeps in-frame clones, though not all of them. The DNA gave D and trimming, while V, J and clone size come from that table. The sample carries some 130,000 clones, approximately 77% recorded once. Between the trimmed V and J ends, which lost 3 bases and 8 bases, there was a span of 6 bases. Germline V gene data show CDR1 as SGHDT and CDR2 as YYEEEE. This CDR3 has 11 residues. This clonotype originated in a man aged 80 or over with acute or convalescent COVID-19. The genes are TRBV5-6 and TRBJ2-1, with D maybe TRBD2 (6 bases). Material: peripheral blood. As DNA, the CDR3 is TGTGCCAGCAGCTGGAGGGATGAGCAGTTCTTC. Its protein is CASSWRDEQFF.